A single sample gave rise to the 30 T cell receptor beta chains below, sequenced in a study of T cells in Graves' hyperthyroidism and ophthalmopathy. From RNA transcripts, TCR beta CDR3 regions were amplified. The primer set for the first-round RT-PCR of the TCR CDR3 was HTBI. Each CDR3 protein gets one entry after TCRdb re-called the multiplex PCR reads with MiXCR. The data hold fewer than 550,000 distinct CDR3 sequences, with roughly 24% observed a single time. The sequenced sample consisted of blood. The receptors shown here come from a woman younger than 45 with Graves' ophthalmopathy.

Many counts were recorded for this clonotype. V usage is TRBV10-3 and J usage is TRBJ1-5; D not certain. The CDR3 has 15 residues. Trimming shortened V by 0 bases and J by 3 bases, and 9 bases separated the two germline ends. Germline loops: CDR1 ENHRY, CDR2 SYGVKD. For the CDR3, the DNA is TGTGCCATCAGTGAGTCGTTAGGATACAATCAGCCCCAGCATTTT. It specifies CAISESLGYNQPQHF.

This clonotype was detected ten times or more. In DNA, the CDR3 is TGTGCCAGCAGTCGGACAGGAGAGGGCTACACCTTC. Translation gives CASSRTGEGYTF. V usage is TRBV27 and J usage is TRBJ1-2; 7 positions match TRBD1. The ends lost 5 bases at V and 8 bases at J; junction bases unmatched: 5. Germline values: CDR1 MNHEY, CDR2 SMNVEV (reference sequence). This CDR3 has 12 residues.

In its sample, this clonotype was seen many times. The chain links TRBV30 to TRBJ1-2; 9 bases agree with TRBD1. Germline V gives CDR1 GTSNPN, CDR2 SVGIG (reference sequence). The CDR3 is 12 amino acids. The CDR3 sequence: CVMTGGIYGYTF. The CDR3 DNA reads TGTGTCATGACAGGGGGTATCTATGGCTACACCTTC.

Many counts were recorded for this clonotype. The rearrangement links TRBV20-1 to TRBJ2-2; D may be TRBD2 (6 bases). CDR1 and CDR2 from the germline V gene are DFQATT and SNEGSKA (reference sequence). The CDR3 is made up of 16 amino acids. V lost 1 base, J lost 1 base, and 13 bases lay in between. This CDR3 reads CSARAPPGRNTGELFF. In DNA, the CDR3 is TGCAGTGCTAGAGCCCCGCCCGGGAGGAACACCGGGGAGCTGTTTTTT.

The sample holds many counts of this clonotype. V and J are TRBV27 and TRBJ1-5; 7 positions match TRBD1. Germline V gives CDR1 MNHEY, CDR2 SMNVEV (reference sequence). The CDR3 is made up of 14 amino acids. The V gene end was trimmed by 3 bases and the J gene end by 5 bases; junction bases not matched to a gene: 4. The CDR3 bases are TGTGCCAGCAGTTTCCGACAGGGTGATCAGCCCCAGCATTTT. The encoded protein is CASSFRQGDQPQHF.

In this sample, this clonotype turned up many times. This chain joins TRBV10-2 and TRBJ2-7; no definite D call. V was clipped by 0 bases and J by 2 bases, with 5 bases between them. Germline CDR1 reads WSHSY; CDR2 reads SAAADI. The CDR3 is 13 residues long. CDR3 sequence reads: CASSESGPYEQYF. The CDR3 nucleotides read TGCGCCAGCAGTGAGTCAGGGCCCTACGAGCAGTACTTC.

This clonotype appeared many times. The J gene is TRBJ2-7, the V gene TRBV20-1, with D tentatively TRBD1 or TRBD2 (6 bases each). Between the trimmed V and J ends, which lost 3 bases and 7 bases, there was a span of 22 bases. Germline lookup yields CDR1 DFQATT and CDR2 SNEGSKA (reference sequence). The CDR3 loop spans 15 amino acids. CDR3 residues: CSASRGAPRMGEQYF. The CDR3, as DNA: TGCAGTGCTAGTAGGGGGGCGCCAAGGATGGGTGAGCAGTACTTC.

This clonotype was detected many times. The chain is built from TRBV19 and TRBJ1-5; 8 bases match TRBD1. This CDR3 is built from 17 residues. V gave up 0 bases and J gave up 5 bases; unmatched junction bases: 9. Germline CDR1 LNHDA, CDR2 SQIVND (reference sequence). The CDR3 DNA reads TGTGCCAGTAGTATAGATCAATCCAGGGGGCCACATCAGCCCCAGCATTTT. Its protein is CASSIDQSRGPHQPQHF.

The chain couples TRBV12-3 or TRBV12-4 to TRBJ1-1, with D unresolved. Trimming shortened V by 3 bases and J by 1 base, and 6 bases separated the two germline ends. CDR3 length: 13 amino acids. The CDR3 spells CASSLNKNTEAFF. The DNA for the CDR3 is TGTGCCAGCAGTTTGAACAAGAACACTGAAGCTTTCTTT.

The sample holds many counts of this clonotype. The chain recombines TRBV20-1 with TRBJ1-5, with unresolved D. Between the trimmed V and J ends, which lost 6 bases and 0 bases, there was a span of 6 bases. In germline, CDR1 is DFQATT, CDR2 SNEGSKA (reference sequence). The CDR3 extends over 12 amino acids. CDR3 in amino acids: CSAEVSNQPQHF. The CDR3 DNA sequence: TGCAGTGCCGAAGTTAGCAATCAGCCCCAGCATTTT.

CDR3 DNA: TGTGCCAGCGAGGGGCCCATGAACACTGAAGCTTTCTTT. Protein sequence: CASEGPMNTEAFF. J is TRBJ1-1 and V is TRBV28; D perhaps matches TRBD1 (5 bases). This CDR3 comprises 13 residues. CDR1 is MDHEN, CDR2 SYDVKM, per germline. V was trimmed by 8 bases and J by 0 bases, leaving 10 bases between them.

Only a few counts were recorded for this clonotype. The chain uses TRBV12-3 or TRBV12-4 and TRBJ2-7; 8 nucleotides align to TRBD1. J lost 0 bases, V lost 0 bases, and 4 bases had no gene match. This CDR3 is 16 amino acids long. The CDR3 loop reads CASSLALTGGSYEQYF. In nucleotides, the CDR3 is TGTGCCAGCAGTTTAGCGCTCACAGGGGGCTCCTACGAGCAGTACTTC.

This clonotype turned up a few times. The V gene is TRBV7-2, the J gene TRBJ2-2; 9 positions match TRBD2. The CDR3 spans 15 residues. The ends lost 3 bases at V and 4 bases at J; junction bases unmatched: 3. Germline CDR1 is SGHTA and CDR2 is FQGNSA. Here the CDR3 DNA reads TGTGCCAGCAGCTTGTCGCGGGGGGGCACCGGGGAGCTGTTTTTT. It codes for CASSLSRGGTGELFF.

This clonotype was recorded many times. The chain employs TRBV7-9 and TRBJ2-7; TRBD2 might be the D (6 bases). V gave up 5 bases and J gave up 3 bases, with 14 bases separating them. Germline V gene sequence: CDR1 SEHNR, CDR2 FQNEAQ (reference sequence). The CDR3 covers 14 residues. The CDR3 loop reads CASSRGGSIYEQYF. The CDR3 DNA reads as TGTGCCAGCAGCCGTGGAGGGTCAATCTACGAGCAGTACTTC.

This clonotype was observed at least ten times. Here the CDR3 DNA reads TGTGCCAGCAGCCAAGAGTACAGGGGCAATCAGCCCCAGCATTTT. Translated: CASSQEYRGNQPQHF. The V gene is TRBV4-2, the J gene TRBJ1-5; D may be TRBD1 (6 bases). V gave up 0 bases and J gave up 2 bases, with 8 bases separating them. Germline V gene data show CDR1 as LGHNA and CDR2 as YNFKEQ. The CDR3 contains 15 residues.

The chain combines TRBV20-1 with TRBJ1-2; tentatively, D is TRBD1 (6 bases). There are 14 residues in the CDR3. Germline V gene data show CDR1 as DFQATT and CDR2 as SNEGSKA (reference sequence). The V end was cut by 0 bases, the J end by 4 bases, with 12 bases between. Here the CDR3 DNA reads TGCAGTGCTAGAGACGGAGGACAGACCTATGGCTACACCTTC. Translated, it gives CSARDGGQTYGYTF.

Points on this clonotype: A much larger clone is a single base away; this may be a read error. The V call is TRBV12-3 or TRBV12-4, the J call TRBJ2-7; maybe TRBD1 (5 bases). This CDR3 is 14 amino acids long. The CDR3 sequence is CASSLIGVAYEQCF. The CDR3 nucleotides are TGTGCCAGCAGTTTAATAGGGGTAGCCTACGAGCAGTGCTTC.

There are many counts of this clonotype. The chain recombines TRBV16 with TRBJ1-2; D remains unclear. CDR3 size: 16 residues. The V gene's germline CDR1 is KGHSY and CDR2 FQNENV. V was shortened by 1 base and J by 1 base, with 13 bases between the two germline ends. The CDR3 DNA sequence: TGTGCCAGCAGCCAATTCAGCGCAGACGATAACTATGGCTACACCTTC. Protein product: CASSQFSADDNYGYTF. Full variable domain (outside the CDR3, taken from reference TRBV16 and TRBJ1-2): GEEVAQTPKHLVRGEGQKAKLYCAPIKGHSYVFWYQQVLKNEFKFLISFQNENVFDETGMPKERFSAKCLPNSPCSLEIQATKLEDSAVYFCASSQFSADDNYGYTFGSGTRLTVV.

This clonotype was observed many times. J is TRBJ1-1 and V is TRBV6-5, with 7 bases identical to TRBD1. From germline, CDR1 is MNHEY and CDR2 SVGAGI. Trimming took 4 bases from V and 0 from J; bases not matched to a gene: 5. The CDR3 loop spans 15 amino acids. CDR3 coding DNA: TGTGCCAGCAGTTCTTTACAGGGGATGAACACTGAAGCTTTCTTT. This translates into CASSSLQGMNTEAFF.

This clonotype was recorded many times. The V call is TRBV27, the J call TRBJ1-2, with D hard to call. This CDR3 spans 15 amino acids. Looked up from germline, CDR1 is MNHEY and CDR2 is SMNVEV (reference sequence). V was trimmed by 5 bases and J by 5 bases, leaving 18 bases between them. The CDR3 is CASSPESRSFYGYTF. The DNA of the CDR3 is TGTGCCAGCAGTCCGGAGTCACGATCCTTTTATGGCTACACCTTC.

A few counts support this clonotype. This chain uses TRBV6-1 with TRBJ1-2; unclear D gene. Germline V gene lookup returns CDR1 MNHNS and CDR2 SASEGT. The CDR3 sequence is 12 residues long. V was pared by 5 bases and J by 8 bases, with 12 bases between. This CDR3 reads CASSTPPRGYTF. As DNA, the CDR3 is TGTGCCAGCAGTACCCCACCTCGAGGCTACACCTTC.

This clonotype was found many times. This chain uses TRBV7-8 with TRBJ1-1; D not resolved. V gave up 8 bases and J gave up 2 bases, with 12 bases separating them. Per the germline V gene, CDR1 is SGHVS and CDR2 is FQNEAQ. The length of the CDR3 is 13 residues. The CDR3 sequence is CASGQQINTEAFF. CDR3 in DNA: TGTGCCAGCGGGCAACAAATAAACACTGAAGCTTTCTTT.

J is TRBJ1-3 and V is TRBV13; D not certain. CDR3 length: 11 amino acids. V lost 5 bases and J lost 4, with 3 bases in between. The germline CDR1 and CDR2 sequences are PRHDT and FYEKMQ (reference sequence). The CDR3 loop is CASSQGNTIYF. CDR3 nucleotides: TGTGCCAGCAGCCAAGGAAACACCATATATTTT. Full variable domain (remainder filled in from reference TRBV13 and TRBJ1-3): AAGVIQSPRHLIKEKRETATLKCYPIPRHDTVYWYQQGPGQDPQFLISFYEKMQSDKGSIPDRFSAQQFSDYHSELNMSSLELGDSALYFCASSQGNTIYFGEGSWLTVV.

This clonotype was observed a handful of times. The rearrangement uses TRBV4-3 and TRBJ2-1; 7 bases fit TRBD2. The J segment lost 5 bases and the V segment lost 1 base, leaving 2 bases of the junction unmatched. In germline, CDR1 is LGHNA, CDR2 YSLEER. The CDR3 has 14 residues. DNA of the CDR3: TGCGCCAGCAGCCAAGTCGGGGGGAACAATGAGCAGTTCTTC. Its protein is CASSQVGGNNEQFF.

The table lists this clonotype with many counts. The CDR3: CASSLWGSGGTQETQYF. The CDR3 bases are TGTGCCAGCAGTTTATGGGGTAGCGGGGGGACCCAAGAGACCCAGTACTTC. The chain combines TRBV28 with TRBJ2-5; TRBD2 matches at 10 bases. J gave up 1 base and V 0 bases, and 5 bases lay outside the gene matches. Germline loops: CDR1 MDHEN, CDR2 SYDVKM. The CDR3 totals 17 residues.

V and J are TRBV9 and TRBJ2-7; 10 positions match TRBD1. The CDR3 consists of 14 residues. V gave up 3 bases and J gave up 5 bases; unmatched junction bases: 5. CDR1 is SGDLS, CDR2 YYNGEE, per germline. The chain's CDR3 is CASSAGTGEDEQYF. In DNA, the CDR3 is TGTGCCAGCAGCGCCGGGACAGGGGAGGACGAGCAGTACTTC.

This clonotype was seen a handful of times. The chain combines TRBV5-1 with TRBJ1-2; 7 bases fit TRBD1. Germline V gene lookup returns CDR1 SGHRS and CDR2 YFSETQ. CDR3 size: 16 residues. Trimming at V came to 4 bases and at J to 2 bases, leaving 11 bases not matched to a gene. CDR3 sequence: CASSPSPGTANYGYTF. Written as DNA, the CDR3 is TGCGCCAGCAGCCCAAGTCCCGGGACAGCGAACTATGGCTACACCTTC.

The genes are TRBV28 and TRBJ2-7, with TRBD1 matching over 9 bases. Germline V lookup: CDR1 MDHEN, CDR2 SYDVKM. The CDR3 is 16 residues long. J lost 9 bases, V lost 5 bases, and 17 bases had no gene match. The CDR3, as DNA: TGTGCCAGCAGTCCTACCGGGACAGGGCCTCTGGGTGGGCAGTACTTC. Translated: CASSPTGTGPLGGQYF. Based on the CDR3 plus reference TRBV28 and TRBJ2-7, the full variable domain is DVKVTQSSRYLVKRTGEKVFLECVQDMDHENMFWYRQDPGLGLRLIYFSYDVKMKEKGDIPEGYSVSREKKERFSLILESASTNQTSMYLCASSPTGTGPLGGQYFGPGTRLTVT.

This clonotype has more than one count but fewer than ten. The J gene is TRBJ1-2, the V gene TRBV28, with D unresolved. The germline V gene encodes CDR1 MDHEN and CDR2 SYDVKM. The CDR3 extends over 12 amino acids. With 1 base removed from V and 7 bases from J, the gap between germline ends came to 7 bases. For the CDR3, the DNA is TGTGCCAGCAGTTTATTGTCATTTGGCTACACCTTC. It encodes CASSLLSFGYTF.

The sample holds many counts of this clonotype. The chain uses TRBV10-2 and TRBJ2-7; 7 bases align to TRBD1. Germline V gene lookup returns CDR1 WSHSY and CDR2 SAAADI. This CDR3 is 12 amino acids long. Trimming took 8 bases from V and 4 from J; bases not matched to a gene: 5. The CDR3 region has the DNA TGCGCCAGCGGTAACAGGGGATACGAGCAGTACTTC. The encoded protein is CASGNRGYEQYF.